The 14 T cell receptor beta chains reported below all come from one sample, sequenced in a study of blood T cell repertoires in COVID-19. The repertoire was sequenced with immunoSEQ multiplex PCR; TCRdb's copy has only in-frame clones and lacks some. The sample lists 200,000 or so clones, less than 90% occurring once. Sequencing input: peripheral blood. The receptors come from a woman aged 60 to 75 who had recovered from COVID-19.

The V call is TRBV30, the J call TRBJ2-3, with 9 bases fitting TRBD2. Germline values: CDR1 GTSNPN, CDR2 SVGIG (reference sequence). Germline trimming cut 0 bases from V and 5 bases from J; bases unmatched to any gene: 12. This CDR3 region has 17 residues. This CDR3 reads CAWSVPLSGGRGDTQYF. In nucleotides, the CDR3 is TGTGCCTGGAGTGTACCTCTCAGCGGGGGGAGGGGAGATACGCAGTATTTT.

The V call is TRBV6-6, the J call TRBJ1-4; TRBD1 is a possible D gene (6 bases). CDR3 size: 16 residues. Germline V gene sequence: CDR1 MNHNY, CDR2 SVGAGI (reference sequence). The germline V and J ends were trimmed by 5 bases and 0 bases, with 13 bases remaining between them. The CDR3 coding sequence is TGTGCCAGCAGTCCGTGGACAGATCCAACTAATGAAAAACTGTTTTTT. Translated: CASSPWTDPTNEKLFF.

V is TRBV11-2 and J is TRBJ2-1; D ambiguous. Germline V gene sequence: CDR1 SGHAT, CDR2 FQNNGV. CDR3 size: 15 residues. With 4 bases removed from V and 0 bases from J, the gap between germline ends came to 10 bases. The CDR3 DNA reads as TGTGCCAGCAGCTCCCGGAGTCGCTCCTACAATGAGCAGTTCTTC. This codes for CASSSRSRSYNEQFF.

The chain carries TRBV6-5 and TRBJ2-3, with 7 bases that match TRBD1. Losses at the gene ends were 7 bases for V and 2 bases for J; bases not matched to a gene: 9. The CDR3 runs to 15 residues. CDR1 is MNHEY and CDR2 is SVGAGI in the germline V gene. CDR3 DNA: TGTGCCAGCACCCGTGAAGGGGGCTTCACAGATACGCAGTATTTT. It codes for CASTREGGFTDTQYF.

The chain is built from TRBV7-8 and TRBJ2-1, with TRBD2 matching over 16 bases. Germline CDR1 and CDR2: SGHVS and FQNEAQ. The CDR3 contains 19 residues. The ends lost 3 bases at V and 0 bases at J; junction bases unmatched: 5. CDR3 bases: TGTGCCAGCAGCTTGGGACTAGCGGGGGGGCATGGCTCCTACAATGAGCAGTTCTTC. It translates to CASSLGLAGGHGSYNEQFF.

In the case of this clone: No conserved phenylalanine or tryptophan is present at the end of the CDR3, so a read error is the likely explanation. No DNA is shown, since the ends of the CDR3 on it are uncertain; the CDR3 is the one TCRdb lists. The chain carries TRBV7-6 and TRBJ1-2. CDR1 and CDR2 from the germline V gene are SGHVS and FNYEAQ. The CDR3 sequence runs 11 residues, both termini included. CDR3 sequence reads: CASSLGEAETL.

The CDR3 nucleotides read TGTGCCAGCAGCAAATCGAGGGTGGGCAATCAGCCCCAGCATTTT. Protein: CASSKSRVGNQPQHF. The chain has TRBV21-1 and TRBJ1-5. TRBV21-1 is described as a pseudogene. This CDR3 region has 15 residues.

The rearrangement links TRBV5-5 to TRBJ2-7; D not certain. The ends were cut back, 0 bases at V and 4 bases at J, with 14 bases in the middle. CDR1 and CDR2 (germline): SGHKS, YYEKEE (reference sequence). The CDR3 runs 15 residues. CDR3 nucleotide sequence: TGTGCCAGCAGCTTGGGATCAGGTCCCGCTTACGAGCAGTACTTC. Amino acids: CASSLGSGPAYEQYF. Drawing the rest from reference TRBV5-5 and TRBJ2-7, the complete variable domain is DAGVTQSPTHLIKTRGQQVTLRCSPISGHKSVSWYQQVLGQGPQFIFQYYEKEERGRGNFPDRFSARQFPNYSSELNVNALLLGDSALYLCASSLGSGPAYEQYFGPGTRLTVT.

This clone came up once. The V gene is TRBV30, the J gene TRBJ1-2; D is ambiguous. V shed 3 bases and J shed 2 bases, with 13 bases lying between them. The V gene's germline CDR1 is GTSNPN and CDR2 SVGIG (reference sequence). This CDR3 is built from 14 residues. CDR3 nucleotides: TGTGCCTGGAGAGGTCAGACAACAAACTATGGCTACACCTTC. It codes for CAWRGQTTNYGYTF. Looking up the rest from reference TRBV30 and TRBJ1-2 gives the full variable domain: SQTIHQWPATLVQPVGSPLSLECTVEGTSNPNLYWYRQAAGRGLQLLFYSVGIGQISSEVPQNLSASRPQDRQFILSSKKLLLSDSGFYLCAWRGQTTNYGYTFGSGTRLTVV.

The rearrangement joins TRBV30 to TRBJ1-3, with D hard to call. The CDR3 is 16 amino acids. The germline V and J ends were trimmed by 0 bases and 0 bases, with 12 bases remaining between them. The V gene's germline CDR1 is GTSNPN and CDR2 SVGIG (reference sequence). CDR3: CAWSVLRGVSGNTIYF. In DNA form, the CDR3 reads TGTGCCTGGAGTGTACTTCGTGGAGTCTCTGGAAACACCATATATTTT.

The chain employs TRBV18 and TRBJ2-7, with 9 bases identical to TRBD2. Trimming cost V 6 bases and J 0 bases; bases outside gene matches: 6. CDR3 length equals 15 residues. Per the germline V gene, CDR1 is KGHSH and CDR2 is LQKENI. The CDR3 DNA reads as TGTGCCAGCTCGCGAGGACTAGCGACCTCCTACGAGCAGTACTTC. Translating gives CASSRGLATSYEQYF. The complete variable domain, with remaining parts taken from reference TRBV18 and TRBJ2-7, reads NAGVMQNPRHLVRRRGQEARLRCSPMKGHSHVYWYRQLPEEGLKFMVYLQKENIIDESGMPKERFSAEFPKEGPSILRIQQVVRGDSAAYFCASSRGLATSYEQYFGPGTRLTVT.

The sample holds one count of this clone. V gene TRBV7-3 combines with J gene TRBJ2-2; 8 bases map to TRBD1. Germline trimming cut 6 bases from V and 6 bases from J; bases unmatched to any gene: 3. This CDR3 is built from 13 residues. Germline CDR1 and CDR2: SGHTA and FQGTGA. The CDR3 nucleotides are TGTGCCAGCAGTTTCAGGGGGCCCGGGGAGCTGTTTTTT. Translated: CASSFRGPGELFF.

The rearrangement joins TRBV7-2 to TRBJ2-7, with 9 nucleotides matching TRBD2. Germline V lookup: CDR1 SGHTA, CDR2 FQGNSA. The trim removed 2 bases at V and 11 bases at J, leaving 7 bases unmatched. CDR3 length: 13 residues. Here the CDR3 DNA reads TGTGCCAGCAGCTTACGCGGGGGGGCTGAGAAGTACTTC. Translated, it gives CASSLRGGAEKYF.

This rearrangement joins TRBV5-1 to TRBJ1-3, with 7 bases identical to TRBD1. V gave up 2 bases and J gave up 2 bases; unmatched junction bases: 10. Germline V lookup: CDR1 SGHRS, CDR2 YFSETQ. This CDR3 region has 17 residues. The CDR3 here is CASSLELTGITGNTIYF. CDR3 coding DNA: TGCGCCAGCAGCTTAGAGCTGACAGGGATTACTGGAAACACCATATATTTT.